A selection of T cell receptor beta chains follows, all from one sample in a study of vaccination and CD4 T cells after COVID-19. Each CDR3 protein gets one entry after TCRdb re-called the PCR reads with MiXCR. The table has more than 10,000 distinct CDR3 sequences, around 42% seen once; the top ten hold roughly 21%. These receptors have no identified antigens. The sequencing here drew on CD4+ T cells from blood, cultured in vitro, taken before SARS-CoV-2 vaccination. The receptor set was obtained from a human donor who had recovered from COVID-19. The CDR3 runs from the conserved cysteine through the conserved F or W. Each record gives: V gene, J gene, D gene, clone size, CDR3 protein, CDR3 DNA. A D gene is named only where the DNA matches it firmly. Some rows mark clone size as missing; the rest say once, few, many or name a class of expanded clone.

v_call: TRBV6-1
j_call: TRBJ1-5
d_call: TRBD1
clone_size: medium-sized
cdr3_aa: CASSDDRGRNQPQHF
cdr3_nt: TGTGCCAGCAGCGACGACAGGGGACGAAATCAGCCCCAGCATTTT

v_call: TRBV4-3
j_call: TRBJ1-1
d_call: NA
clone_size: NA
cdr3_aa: CASSQGPRAFF
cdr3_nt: TGCGCCAGCAGCCAAGGGCCCCGGGCTTTCTTT

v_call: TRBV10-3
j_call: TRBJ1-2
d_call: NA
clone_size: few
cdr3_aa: CAISGAGMNYGYTF
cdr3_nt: TGTGCCATCAGTGGGGCGGGGATGAACTATGGCTACACCTTC

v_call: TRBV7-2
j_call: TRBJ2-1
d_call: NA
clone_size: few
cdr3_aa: CASSLAVGLSSYNEQFF
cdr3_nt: TGTGCCAGCAGCTTAGCGGTCGGTTTGAGCTCCTACAATGAGCAGTTCTTC

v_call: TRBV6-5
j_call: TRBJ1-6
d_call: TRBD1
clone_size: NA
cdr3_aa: CASSWTGADSPLHF
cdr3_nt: TGTGCCAGCAGTTGGACAGGGGCAGATTCACCCCTCCACTTT

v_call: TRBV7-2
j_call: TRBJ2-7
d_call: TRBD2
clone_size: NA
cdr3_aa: CASSFVLAGASNYEQYF
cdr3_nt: TGTGCCAGCAGCTTCGTTTTAGCGGGGGCCTCAAATTACGAGCAGTACTTC

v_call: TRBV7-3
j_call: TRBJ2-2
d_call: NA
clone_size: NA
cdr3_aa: CASSLSLGTTGELFF
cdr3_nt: TGTGCCAGCAGCTTAAGTCTAGGGACGACCGGGGAGCTGTTTTTT

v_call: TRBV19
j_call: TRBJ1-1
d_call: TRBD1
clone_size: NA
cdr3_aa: CASRTGTGTRNTEAFF
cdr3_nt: TGTGCCAGTAGGACCGGGACAGGGACCCGAAACACTGAAGCTTTCTTT

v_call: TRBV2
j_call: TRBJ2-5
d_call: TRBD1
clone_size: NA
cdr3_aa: CASREGVGGEVETQYF
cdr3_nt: TGTGCCAGCAGGGAAGGGGTAGGGGGCGAGGTAGAGACCCAGTACTTC

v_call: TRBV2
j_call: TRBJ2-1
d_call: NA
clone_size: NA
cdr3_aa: CASSDHRDTNEQFF
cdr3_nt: TGTGCCAGCAGTGACCACCGGGACACCAATGAGCAGTTCTTC

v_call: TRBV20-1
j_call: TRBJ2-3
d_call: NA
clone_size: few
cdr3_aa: CSAKLAGTDTQYF
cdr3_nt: TGCAGTGCTAAACTAGCAGGCACAGATACGCAGTATTTT

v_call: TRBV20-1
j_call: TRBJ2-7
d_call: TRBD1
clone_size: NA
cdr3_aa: CSATAGTGVGEQYF
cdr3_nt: TGCAGTGCTACCGCCGGGACAGGGGTCGGCGAGCAGTACTTC

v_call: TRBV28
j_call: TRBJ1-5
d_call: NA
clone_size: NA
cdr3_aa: CASKASNQPQHF
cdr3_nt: TGTGCCAGCAAGGCATCCAATCAGCCCCAGCATTTT

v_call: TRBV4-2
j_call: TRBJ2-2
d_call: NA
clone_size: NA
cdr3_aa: CASSQDVGGPNTGELFF
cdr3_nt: TGTGCCAGCAGCCAGGACGTCGGGGGACCCAACACCGGGGAGCTGTTTTTT

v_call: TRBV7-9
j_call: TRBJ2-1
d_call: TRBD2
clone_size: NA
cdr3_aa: CASSLDGTSGNEQFF
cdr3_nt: TGTGCCAGCAGCTTAGATGGGACTAGCGGGAATGAGCAGTTCTTC

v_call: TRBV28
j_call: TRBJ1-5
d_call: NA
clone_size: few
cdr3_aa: CASSQEGNGQPQHF
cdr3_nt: TGTGCCAGCAGTCAGGAGGGGAATGGGCAGCCCCAGCATTTT

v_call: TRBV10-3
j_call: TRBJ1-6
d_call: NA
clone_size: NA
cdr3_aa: CAISDDSNNSPLHF
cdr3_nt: TGTGCCATCAGCGACGACAGCAATAATTCACCCCTCCACTTT

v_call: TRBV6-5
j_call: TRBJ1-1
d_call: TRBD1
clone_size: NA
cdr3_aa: CASSYLGSRTGGTEAFF
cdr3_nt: TGTGCCAGCAGTTACCTCGGTTCCCGGACAGGGGGAACTGAAGCTTTCTTT

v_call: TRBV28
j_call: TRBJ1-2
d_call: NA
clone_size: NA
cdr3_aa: CASQDGGRDVYGYTF
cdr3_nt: TGTGCCTCACAGGATGGGGGGCGCGATGTCTATGGCTACACCTTC

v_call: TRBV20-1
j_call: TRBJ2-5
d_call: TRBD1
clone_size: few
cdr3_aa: CSARSQGAIQETQYF
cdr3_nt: TGCAGTGCTCGCAGCCAGGGGGCCATCCAAGAGACCCAGTACTTC